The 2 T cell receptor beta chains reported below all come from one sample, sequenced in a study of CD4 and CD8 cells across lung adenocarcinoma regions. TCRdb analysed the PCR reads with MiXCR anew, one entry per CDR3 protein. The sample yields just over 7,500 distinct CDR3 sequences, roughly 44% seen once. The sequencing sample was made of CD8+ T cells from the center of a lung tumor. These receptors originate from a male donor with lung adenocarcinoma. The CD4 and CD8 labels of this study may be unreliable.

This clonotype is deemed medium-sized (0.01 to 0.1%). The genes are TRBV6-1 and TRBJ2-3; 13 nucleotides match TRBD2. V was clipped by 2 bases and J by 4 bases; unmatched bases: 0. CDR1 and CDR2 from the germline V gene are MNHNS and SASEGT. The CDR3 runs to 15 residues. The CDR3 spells CASSETSGGADTQYF. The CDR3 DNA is TGTGCCAGCAGTGAAACTAGCGGGGGGGCAGATACGCAGTATTTT.

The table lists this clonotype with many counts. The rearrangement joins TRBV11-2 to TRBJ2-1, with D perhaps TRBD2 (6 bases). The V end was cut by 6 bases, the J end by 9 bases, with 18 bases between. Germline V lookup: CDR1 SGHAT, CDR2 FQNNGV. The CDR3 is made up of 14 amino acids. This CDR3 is CASRRAGTGLEQFF. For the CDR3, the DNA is TGTGCCAGCAGACGAGCGGGTACGGGACTTGAGCAGTTCTTC.